A single sample gave rise to the 2 T cell receptor beta chains below, sequenced in a study of PD-1 blockade in mismatch repair-deficient tumors. The method was immunoSEQ multiplex PCR; TCRdb's version includes in-frame clones alone and lacks a portion of them. The sample holds just under 65,000 clones, 88% seen once. The sequencing used peripheral blood, collected 52 weeks after starting pembrolizumab. The receptors were gathered from an adult with mismatch repair-deficient cancer.

The chain uses TRBV4-3 and TRBJ2-1; TRBD2 is a possible D gene (5 bases). The CDR3 sequence is 15 residues long. Germline CDR1 reads LGHNA; CDR2 reads YSLEER. Trimming cost V 1 base and J 5 bases, with 12 bases left between them. CDR3: CASSQAPADDNEQFF. The CDR3, as DNA: TGCGCCAGCAGCCAAGCACCAGCGGACGACAATGAGCAGTTCTTC.

The chain joins TRBV7-9 to TRBJ1-2; D possibly corresponds to TRBD1 (6 bases). Germline V gene sequence: CDR1 SEHNR, CDR2 FQNEAQ (reference sequence). The V end was cut by 1 base, the J end by 6 bases, with 15 bases between. There are 15 residues in the CDR3. The CDR3 sequence: CASSLGRGLVDGYTF. CDR3 bases: TGTGCCAGCAGCTTAGGCCGGGGGCTCGTCGATGGCTACACCTTC. Complete variable domain (other parts from reference TRBV7-9 and TRBJ1-2): DTGVSQNPRHKITKRGQNVTFRCDPISEHNRLYWYRQTLGQGPEFLTYFQNEAQLEKSRLLSDRFSAERPKGSFSTLEIQRTEQGDSAMYLCASSLGRGLVDGYTFGSGTRLTVV.